A selection of T cell receptor beta chains follows, all from one sample in a study of blood T cell repertoires in COVID-19. Assay: immunoSEQ multiplex PCR; the TCRdb copy retains only in-frame clones and omits some. The table lists around 65,000 clones, approximately 85% of them singletons. The sequencing sample was made of peripheral blood. Receptors originate from a human donor in a cohort sampled during active COVID-19. CDR3s include the opening cysteine and the closing phenylalanine or tryptophan. Each record gives: J gene, V gene, clone size, CDR3 length, D gene, CDR3 protein, CDR3 DNA. The D gene is left open where the match is weak. Not all rows give a size; the values are once, few, many and, for expanded clones, a class.

>TRBJ1-2|TRBV5-1|few|13|-
CASSLNSLYGYTF
TGCGCCAGCAGCTTGAACAGTCTCTATGGCTACACCTTC
>TRBJ1-2|TRBV9|-|18|TRBD1
CASSVATPGQGKVDGYTF
TGTGCCAGCAGCGTAGCTACCCCAGGACAGGGGAAGGTGGATGGCTACACCTTC
>TRBJ1-2|TRBV5-1|once|14|TRBD1
CASSPMGQGRGYTF
TGCGCCAGCAGCCCGATGGGACAGGGTCGTGGCTACACCTTC
>TRBJ2-3|TRBV5-6|-|16|-
CASSALGGASTDTQYF
TGTGCCAGCAGCGCCCTTGGGGGGGCTAGCACAGATACGCAGTATTTT
>TRBJ1-1|TRBV20-1|-|13|-
CSASGVWAAEAFF
TGCAGTGCTAGTGGAGTGTGGGCTGCTGAAGCTTTCTTT
>TRBJ2-5|TRBV15|-|12|-
CATSNKGSTQYF
TGTGCCACCAGCAACAAGGGGTCGACCCAGTACTTC
>TRBJ2-3|TRBV7-9|-|14|TRBD1
CASSLGQGGDTQYF
TGTGCCAGCAGCCTAGGACAGGGGGGAGATACGCAGTATTTT
>TRBJ2-2|TRBV6-5|-|16|-
CASSYRTVRNTGELFF
TGTGCCAGCAGTTATCGGACAGTCAGGAACACCGGGGAGCTGTTTTTT
>TRBJ2-7|TRBV5-1|-|14|TRBD2
CASSLAGGSYEQYF
TGCGCCAGCAGCTTGGCGGGAGGTTCCTACGAGCAGTACTTC
>TRBJ2-4|TRBV28|-|15|-
CASSFSGGGSHIQYF
TGTGCCAGCAGTTTTTCGGGAGGGGGCTCGCACATTCAGTACTTC
>TRBJ2-2|TRBV6-4|-|14|-
CASSALRNTGELFF
TGTGCCAGCAGTGCACTGAGGAACACCGGGGAGCTGTTTTTT
>TRBJ1-1|TRBV12-5|few|13|TRBD1
CASGLGGDSQAFF
TGTGCTAGTGGTTTGGGAGGGGACAGTCAAGCTTTCTTT
>TRBJ2-7|TRBV5-1|-|13|-
CASSLGAKDEQYF
TGCGCCAGCAGCTTGGGGGCCAAGGACGAGCAGTACTTC
>TRBJ2-6|TRBV5-1|-|17|-
CASSPSQGPPGANVLTF
TGCGCCAGCAGCCCCTCACAGGGTCCACCTGGGGCCAACGTCCTGACTTTC
>TRBJ2-5|TRBV7-2|few|15|TRBD2
CASSLQSGGAETQYF
TGTGCCAGCAGCTTACAAAGCGGGGGGGCGGAGACCCAGTACTTC
>TRBJ2-1|TRBV19|-|17|-
CASSKEPGGRGRNEQFF
TGTGCCAGTAGTAAGGAGCCTGGGGGGCGGGGGAGAAATGAGCAGTTCTTC
>TRBJ2-1|TRBV11-3|-|13|-
CASSLESGNEQFF
TGTGCCAGCAGCTTAGAGAGCGGCAATGAGCAGTTCTTC
>TRBJ1-2|TRBV5-5|once|16|TRBD1
CASSLGDRGLGYGYTF
TGTGCCAGCAGCTTGGGGGACAGGGGGCTTGGCTATGGCTACACCTTC
>TRBJ2-1|TRBV6-5|-|16|TRBD2
CASSYSRDYQDNEQFF
TGTGCCAGCAGTTACTCCCGGGACTACCAGGACAATGAGCAGTTCTTC
>TRBJ1-2|TRBV6-2/TRBV6-3|-|13|-
CASSFRGGGGYTF
TGTGCCAGCAGTTTTCGAGGGGGGGGAGGCTACACCTTC
>TRBJ2-2|TRBV7-2|-|16|TRBD1
CASSPLGQGLSGELFF
TGTGCCAGCAGCCCCCTGGGACAGGGTCTGTCCGGGGAGCTGTTTTTT
>TRBJ1-6|TRBV15|-|17|-
CATSTSTSRLKDSPLHF
TGTGCCACCAGCACAAGCACCTCCAGGTTGAAGGATTCACCCCTCCACTTT
>TRBJ2-5|TRBV28|-|16|TRBD1
CASRGQGAREQETQYF
TGTGCCAGCAGGGGACAGGGGGCCAGGGAGCAAGAGACCCAGTACTTC
>TRBJ2-7|TRBV7-9|-|15|TRBD1
CASSLGQGAGYEQYF
TGTGCCAGCAGCTTAGGGCAGGGGGCAGGTTACGAGCAGTACTTC
>TRBJ2-7|TRBV12-3/TRBV12-4|-|13|-
CASTRDSSYEQYF
TGTGCCAGCACTCGGGACTCCTCCTACGAGCAGTACTTC
>TRBJ2-5|TRBV28|-|15|TRBD1
CASSLFRQGRETQYF
TGTGCCAGCAGTTTGTTCAGACAGGGTCGAGAGACCCAGTACTTC
>TRBJ1-3|TRBV6-5|-|15|-
CASSYSVNSGNTIYF
TGTGCCAGCAGTTACTCTGTCAACTCTGGAAACACCATATATTTT
>TRBJ2-3|TRBV13|-|16|TRBD2
CASSRTSGGLTDTQYF
TGTGCCAGCAGCCGGACTAGCGGGGGACTCACAGATACGCAGTATTTT
>TRBJ2-2|TRBV6-6|-|16|TRBD2
CASSYSSGGGTGELFF
TGTGCCAGCAGTTACTCAAGCGGGGGTGGCACCGGGGAGCTGTTTTTT
>TRBJ2-1|TRBV27|-|15|TRBD1
CASRVGQGGSNEQFF
TGTGCCAGCAGAGTGGGACAGGGTGGGAGCAATGAGCAGTTCTTC
>TRBJ2-3|TRBV4-1|-|16|-
CASSQDTRGATDTQYF
TGCGCCAGCAGCCAAGATACTCGCGGGGCGACAGATACGCAGTATTTT
>TRBJ1-2|TRBV7-9|-|12|-
CASSSVQGGYTF
TGTGCCAGCAGCTCCGTTCAGGGAGGCTACACCTTC
>TRBJ2-7|TRBV6-5|-|13|TRBD2
CASTSGGAGEQYF
TGTGCCAGCACCTCCGGGGGGGCCGGTGAGCAGTACTTC
>TRBJ2-1|TRBV10-3|-|15|TRBD2
CAIMRTSRGYNEQFF
TGTGCCATCATGAGGACTAGCCGGGGTTACAATGAGCAGTTCTTC
>TRBJ2-5|TRBV27|-|15|-
CASSLWATGQETQYF
TGTGCCAGCAGTCTTTGGGCGACAGGCCAAGAGACCCAGTACTTC
>TRBJ1-2|TRBV27|-|17|TRBD1
CASPHRGTGGAPYGYTF
TGTGCCAGCCCCCACCGTGGGACAGGGGGCGCGCCCTATGGCTACACCTTC
>TRBJ2-3|TRBV14|-|15|TRBD2
CASSLRAGGSDTQYF
TGTGCCAGCAGCCTCAGAGCGGGGGGGTCGGATACGCAGTATTTT
>TRBJ1-2|TRBV19|-|14|TRBD1
CASKGQAEIYGYTF
TGTGCCAGTAAAGGACAGGCGGAGATCTATGGCTACACCTTC
>TRBJ1-3|TRBV14|-|16|-
CASSTLHRNSGNTIYF
TGTGCCAGCAGCACACTACACCGAAACTCTGGAAACACCATATATTTT
>TRBJ2-3|TRBV2|few|16|TRBD2
CASSDLRGGGTDTQYF
TGTGCCAGCAGTGATCTACGGGGGGGTGGCACAGATACGCAGTATTTT
>TRBJ2-5|TRBV20-1|-|11|-
CSASFEETQYF
TGCAGTGCTAGCTTCGAGGAGACCCAGTACTTC
>TRBJ1-2|TRBV27|-|16|-
CASSSTGRRTYYGYTF
TGTGCCAGCAGTTCCACCGGACGGAGGACGTACTATGGCTACACCTTC
>TRBJ2-1|TRBV10-3|once|14|TRBD2
CAISLGTRDNEQFF
TGTGCCATCAGTCTCGGGACTAGGGACAATGAGCAGTTCTTC
>TRBJ1-6|TRBV30|-|12|-
CAWNWQGSPLHF
TGTGCCTGGAATTGGCAGGGCTCACCCCTCCACTTT
>TRBJ1-4|TRBV9|-|15|-
CASSKAGGGGEKLFF
TGTGCCAGCAGCAAAGCCGGAGGGGGAGGGGAAAAACTGTTTTTT
>TRBJ2-4|TRBV12-3/TRBV12-4|few|12|TRBD1
CASSVTGRTQYF
TGTGCCAGCAGTGTGACAGGGCGGACTCAGTACTTC
>TRBJ2-2|TRBV5-5|once|14|-
CASRGLKLGGELFF
TGTGCCAGCAGGGGACTTAAATTGGGCGGGGAGCTGTTTTTT
>TRBJ1-2|TRBV3-1/TRBV3-2|-|15|-
CASSQGVGQKDGYTF
TGTGCCAGCAGCCAAGGGGTTGGGCAGAAGGATGGCTACACCTTC